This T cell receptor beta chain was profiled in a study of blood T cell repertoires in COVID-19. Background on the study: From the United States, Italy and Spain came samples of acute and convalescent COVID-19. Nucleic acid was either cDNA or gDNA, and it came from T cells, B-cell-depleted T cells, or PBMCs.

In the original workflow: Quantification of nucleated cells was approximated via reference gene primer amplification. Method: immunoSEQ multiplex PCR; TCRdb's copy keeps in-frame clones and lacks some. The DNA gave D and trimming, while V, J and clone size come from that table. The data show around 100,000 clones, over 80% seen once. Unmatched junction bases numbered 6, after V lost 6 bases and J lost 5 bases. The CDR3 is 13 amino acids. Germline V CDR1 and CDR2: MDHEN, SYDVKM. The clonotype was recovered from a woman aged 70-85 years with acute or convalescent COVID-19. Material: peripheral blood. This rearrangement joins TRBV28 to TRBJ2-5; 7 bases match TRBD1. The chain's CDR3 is CASRPTGLETQYF. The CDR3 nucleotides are TGTGCCAGCAGACCGACAGGGTTGGAGACCCAGTACTTC.